The present T cell receptor (beta chain) was sequenced within a study of beta chain features in type 1 diabetes. Expressed TCRB transcripts were sequenced, since all the RNA that had been isolated was reverse transcribed. Here immunoSEQ multiplex PCR was the method, and the copy in TCRdb shows in-frame clones only, minus some. The sample has about 150,000 clones; approximately 8.1% are singletons. There are 13 residues in the CDR3. The germline V gene has CDR1 GTSNPN and CDR2 SVGIG (reference sequence). Trimming cost V 2 bases and J 1 base, with 8 bases left between them. The receptor comes from a man between 18 and 29 years old in good health. The chain is built from TRBV30 and TRBJ1-1; possible D gene TRBD1, 6 bases. The sequencing sample was made of central memory CD4+ T cells from blood. The CDR3 sequence: CAWSPQGNTEAFF. The CDR3 DNA follows: TGTGCCTGGAGTCCACAGGGGAACACTGAAGCTTTCTTT.